The sequence of this TCR beta chain was determined in a study of shared clonotypes between healthy human individuals. Notes on this clone: Its antigen is not known.

Repertoires were generated with immunoSEQ multiplex PCR, while TCRdb's copy carries only in-frame clones and drops some. Counted here are millions of clones, 85% to 95% occurring once; the ten biggest clones make up under 2%. Study-level results: Sorted-subset sequencing was shown by rarefaction to be incomplete despite large depth. Sampling covered blood only; tissue repertoires likely differ. Across subsets, estimated richness was generally greater for naive than for memory populations.

Naive CD8 cells lacked CD45RO and underwent positive selection for CCR7, leaving out terminally differentiated effector memory CD45RA+ cells. The CDR3 consists of 14 residues. Germline lookup yields CDR1 SEHNR and CDR2 FQNEAQ (reference sequence). V shed 5 bases and J 7 bases; nucleotides not matched to a gene: 8. The chain links TRBV7-9 to TRBJ1-5, with 7 bases fitting TRBD1. What was sequenced was naive CD8+ T cells from PBMCs. The sequence came from a man in his late teens or twenties in good health. Some clones in this sample may be carry-over from other donors' samples. CDR3 region: CASSQQGKGQPQHF. CDR3 in DNA: TGTGCCAGCAGCCAACAGGGGAAGGGGCAGCCCCAGCATTTT.